This entry lists 8 T cell receptor beta chains sequenced from one sample in a study of blood T cells in healthy people across ages. A J-beta primer mix and a sample-barcoded 5' primer were used in a second PCR of about 6 to 12 cycles. TCRdb itself ran the 5' RACE reads through MiXCR, one entry per CDR3 protein. The data show roughly 1,300,000 distinct CDR3 sequences, roughly 59% seen once. The sequencing input was blood. These receptors all come from a man between 18 and 35 years old in good health.

The chain joins TRBV7-8 to TRBJ2-4; a possible D gene is TRBD2 (6 bases). The CDR3 loop spans 13 amino acids. In germline, CDR1 is SGHVS, CDR2 FQNEAQ. V was cut by 7 bases and J by 8 bases, with 15 bases left in between. CDR3 sequence: CASTPLGGDIQYF. CDR3 DNA: TGTGCCAGCACGCCCCTCGGAGGGGACATTCAGTACTTC.

The chain carries TRBV15 and TRBJ2-3, with D possibly being TRBD2 (6 bases). The V gene lost 5 bases and the J gene lost 4 bases, with 13 bases spanning the gap. Germline CDR1 is LNHNV and CDR2 is YYDKDF (reference sequence). The CDR3 contains 14 residues. The CDR3 spells CATSGRLEADTQYF. Here the CDR3 DNA reads TGTGCCACCAGCGGGCGACTAGAGGCAGATACGCAGTATTTT. The variable domain in full, with the rest retrieved from reference TRBV15 and TRBJ2-3, is DAMVIQNPRYQVTQFGKPVTLSCSQTLNHNVMYWYQQKSSQAPKLLFHYYDKDFNNEADTPDNFQSRRPNTSFCFLDIRSPGLGDTAMYLCATSGRLEADTQYFGPGTRLTVL.

The genes are TRBV9 and TRBJ1-2; TRBD1 agrees at 7 bases. Looked up from germline, CDR1 is SGDLS and CDR2 is YYNGEE. CDR3 size: 15 residues. J gave up 2 bases and V 3 bases, and 7 bases lay outside the gene matches. The CDR3 here is CASSAGTERNYGYTF. In nucleotides, the CDR3 is TGTGCCAGCAGCGCCGGGACAGAACGCAACTATGGCTACACCTTC.

V and J are TRBV29-1 and TRBJ1-2; D call uncertain. V was trimmed by 1 base and J by 8 bases, leaving 5 bases between them. In germline, CDR1 is SQVTM, CDR2 ANQGSEA. The CDR3 runs 10 residues. The DNA for the CDR3 is TGCAGCGTTGAAGCGGGCGGCTACACCTTC. It translates to CSVEAGGYTF. The full variable domain, rest sourced from reference TRBV29-1 and TRBJ1-2, is SAVISQKPSRDICQRGTSLTIQCQVDSQVTMMFWYRQQPGQSLTLIATANQGSEATYESGFVIDKFPISRPNLTFSTLTVSNMSPEDSSIYLCSVEAGGYTFGSGTRLTVV.

The rearrangement links TRBV29-1 to TRBJ2-3; TRBD2 aligns across 13 bases. The CDR3 has 17 residues. V was clipped by 6 bases and J by 6 bases; unmatched bases: 15. From germline, CDR1 is SQVTM and CDR2 ANQGSEA. The CDR3 loop reads CSVLLPGLAGKRDTQYF. DNA for the CDR3: TGCAGCGTCCTCTTACCGGGACTAGCGGGAAAGCGTGATACGCAGTATTTT.

This rearrangement joins TRBV29-1 to TRBJ1-2; unclear D gene. CDR3 length: 15 amino acids. Germline V gene sequence: CDR1 SQVTM, CDR2 ANQGSEA. Trimming cost V 1 base and J 4 bases, with 16 bases left between them. The CDR3 nucleotides read TGCAGCGTTGAAGGAAGATGGGCAGAGGCCTATGGCTACACCTTC. Residues: CSVEGRWAEAYGYTF.

This chain uses TRBV12-3 or TRBV12-4 with TRBJ1-2, with unresolved D. CDR3 length: 13 residues. Trimming removed 6 bases from V and 9 bases from J, with 17 bases in between. The CDR3 nucleotides read TGTGCCAGCAGGGGAGTCGACGGCGGCCGCTACACCTTC. It translates to CASRGVDGGRYTF.

This chain links TRBV2 with TRBJ2-3; 11 bases are shared with TRBD2. The length of the CDR3 is 16 residues. Germline values: CDR1 SNHLY, CDR2 FYNNEI. V gave up 5 bases and J gave up 5 bases; unmatched junction bases: 9. DNA of the CDR3: TGTGCCAGCAGTAGACTAGCGGGGCTGGGGGAAGATACGCAGTATTTT. Its protein product is CASSRLAGLGEDTQYF. Based on the CDR3 plus reference TRBV2 and TRBJ2-3, the full variable domain is EPEVTQTPSHQVTQMGQEVILRCVPISNHLYFYWYRQILGQKVEFLVSFYNNEISEKSEIFDDQFSVERPDGSNFTLKIRSTKLEDSAMYFCASSRLAGLGEDTQYFGPGTRLTVL.